The clone carrying this T cell receptor (beta chain) appeared many times. This CDR3 has 14 residues. Germline lookup yields CDR1 SGHNT and CDR2 YENEEA. The V and J ends lost 5 bases and 3 bases, in that order; junction bases with no gene match: 6. The Seattle patients, enrolled during active infection, were followed longitudinally. Original handling: Amplification with reference gene primers provided the estimates of nucleated cell counts. The protocol was immunoSEQ multiplex PCR, while the TCRdb copy is restricted to in-frame clones and leaves out a portion. V and J calls and clone size come straight from that table; D and trimming were deduced from the DNA. The sample holds about 300,000 clones, roughly 91% seen once. The data were taken from a study of blood T cell repertoires in COVID-19. Background on the study: Material from acute and convalescent COVID-19 was sourced from the United States, Italy and Spain.

The TCR originated in a woman aged 25-40 years with COVID-19, enrolled during active disease. Sequenced sample: peripheral blood. The chain employs TRBV11-3 and TRBJ2-7, with TRBD1 matching over 8 bases. Here the CDR3 DNA reads TGTGCCAGCAGCCCCCGACAGGGGAACTACGAGCAGTACTTC. It codes for CASSPRQGNYEQYF.